This T cell receptor (beta chain) was recovered during a study of blood T cell repertoires in COVID-19. Germline loops: CDR1 LGHNA, CDR2 YSLEER. The V end lost 0 bases, the J end lost 4 bases, and 10 bases lay between the germline ends. This CDR3 spans 15 amino acids. TCRdb keeps only in-frame clones here, not all; method: immunoSEQ multiplex PCR. Of 65,000 to 70,000 clones listed, approximately 91% were seen once; the top ten hold roughly 14%. The TCR sequence derives from a human donor with active COVID-19. The donor label of this sample is uncertain. Material: peripheral blood. This chain uses TRBV4-3 with TRBJ1-5; D possibly corresponds to TRBD1 (5 bases). The CDR3 loop reads CASSQDQGGNQPQHF. CDR3 in DNA: TGCGCCAGCAGCCAAGATCAGGGAGGAAATCAGCCCCAGCATTTT.